Reported below is one T cell receptor (beta chain). The entry originates in a study of blood T cell repertoires in COVID-19. Study context: Acute-phase and convalescent COVID-19 samples originated in the United States, Italy and Spain.

This CDR3 contains 12 residues. Trimming took off 4 bases at V and 4 bases at J, with 9 bases between the two ends. Per germline, CDR1 SGHRS and CDR2 YFSETQ. Here immunoSEQ multiplex PCR was the method, and the copy in TCRdb shows in-frame clones only, minus some. This repertoire shows around 470,000 clones, about 88% found once; its top ten account for roughly 0.84%. The sequenced sample consisted of peripheral blood. This rearrangement joins TRBV5-1 to TRBJ2-7; no clear D gene. This sequence was found in a man between 18 and 35 years old with COVID-19, enrolled during active disease. CDR3 sequence (DNA): TGCGCCAGCAGCGGTGAGGAGTACGAGCAGTACTTC. Encoded protein: CASSGEEYEQYF.